A selection of T cell receptor beta chains follows, all from one sample in a study of T cell responses to AZD1222 COVID-19 vaccine. Clones were read by immunoSEQ multiplex PCR, and TCRdb kept only the in-frame ones, dropping some. There are about 48,000 clones in the sample; approximately 86% occur only once, and approximately 7% lies in the top ten. The sample here was peripheral blood, taken 28 days after the second AZD1222 dose. These receptors originate from an adult who received the AZD1222 COVID-19 vaccine. Both conserved end residues are part of each CDR3. The D gene is left open where the match is weak. Part of the rows lack a size; the others show once, few, many or a class for expanded clones.

size,D,V,J,CDR3,DNA
medium-sized,NA,TRBV7-2,TRBJ2-1,CASGPPERTTSYNEQFF,TGTGCCAGCGGACCCCCTGAGAGGACCACCTCCTACAATGAGCAGTTCTTC
once,TRBD2,TRBV4-2,TRBJ2-2,CASSQVLGLAGGPTGELFF,TGTGCCAGCAGCCAAGTCCTGGGACTAGCGGGAGGGCCCACCGGGGAGCTGTTTTTT
NA,TRBD2,TRBV7-2,TRBJ2-1,CASSLSGSNDEQFF,TGTGCCAGCAGCCTTAGCGGGAGTAACGATGAGCAGTTCTTC
NA,TRBD1,TRBV11-3,TRBJ2-2,CASSQTGRATGELFF,TGTGCCAGCAGCCAGACAGGGAGAGCCACCGGGGAGCTGTTTTTT
NA,NA,TRBV10-3,TRBJ2-1,CATGSLINEQFF,TGTGCCACCGGGAGCCTTATCAATGAGCAGTTCTTC
NA,NA,TRBV15,TRBJ2-5,CATSRDSSRGFLETQYF,TGTGCCACCAGCAGAGATAGTAGCAGGGGCTTTTTAGAGACCCAGTACTTC
NA,NA,TRBV6-1,TRBJ1-6,CASSEVRSPLHF,TGTGCCAGCAGTGAAGTAAGATCACCCCTCCACTTT
few,NA,TRBV4-3,TRBJ2-4,CASSHDPDPKNIQYF,TGCGCCAGCAGCCACGATCCTGATCCCAAAAACATTCAGTACTTC
NA,TRBD2,TRBV4-2,TRBJ2-1,CASSQKTGTSPYNEQFF,TGTGCCAGCAGCCAGAAAACCGGGACTAGTCCTTACAATGAGCAGTTCTTC
NA,NA,TRBV10-3,TRBJ2-7,CAISSTGYEQYF,TGTGCCATCAGTTCCACCGGGTACGAGCAGTACTTC
NA,NA,TRBV5-1,TRBJ2-7,CASRLDPSSYEQYF,TGCGCCAGCAGACTAGACCCGAGCTCCTACGAGCAGTACTTC
NA,NA,TRBV19,TRBJ1-5,CASSPAAGRVNQPQHF,TGTGCCAGTAGCCCCGCGGCTGGGAGGGTGAATCAGCCCCAGCATTTT
NA,NA,TRBV5-4,TRBJ2-5,CASSLNPYLRGETQYF,TGTGCCAGCAGCCTCAATCCGTACCTAAGGGGAGAGACCCAGTACTTC
NA,TRBD2,TRBV4-2,TRBJ2-7,CASSQEASGAYEQYF,TGTGCCAGCAGCCAAGAGGCTAGCGGGGCCTACGAGCAGTACTTC
NA,NA,TRBV5-6,TRBJ2-2,CASSLIPDTGELFF,TGTGCCAGCAGCTTGATCCCTGACACCGGGGAGCTGTTTTTT
NA,TRBD1,TRBV7-2,TRBJ2-3,CASSAYRGTQYF,TGTGCCAGCAGCGCCTACAGGGGTACGCAGTATTTT
NA,NA,TRBV10-3,TRBJ1-3,CAISDASGNTIYF,TGTGCCATCAGTGATGCCAGTGGAAACACCATATATTTT
NA,NA,TRBV4-2,TRBJ1-1,CASSQAVTSQRVNTEAFF,TGTGCCAGCAGCCAGGCCGTCACATCCCAGCGGGTGAACACTGAAGCTTTCTTT
NA,TRBD2,TRBV28,TRBJ2-7,CASSALGLAGEEQYF,TGTGCCAGCAGTGCCTTAGGACTAGCGGGAGAGGAGCAGTACTTC
NA,TRBD2,TRBV5-8,TRBJ2-3,CASSLEVASGSADTQYF,TGTGCCAGCAGCTTGGAGGTGGCTAGCGGGAGTGCAGATACGCAGTATTTT
NA,NA,TRBV28,TRBJ1-2,CASREPDGYTF,TGTGCCAGCAGGGAACCAGATGGCTACACCTTC
NA,NA,TRBV7-8,TRBJ1-1,CASSYDGGTEAFF,TGTGCCAGCAGCTATGATGGGGGCACTGAAGCTTTCTTT
NA,TRBD1,TRBV5-1,TRBJ2-7,CASSSDRAYEQYF,TGCGCCAGCAGCTCGGACAGGGCCTACGAGCAGTACTTC
NA,TRBD1,TRBV11-2,TRBJ2-7,CASSSRTGTYEQYF,TGTGCCAGCAGCTCCCGGACAGGGACCTACGAGCAGTACTTC
NA,TRBD1,TRBV6-5,TRBJ1-2,CASRNSGTGYGYTF,TGTGCCAGCCGAAATTCCGGGACAGGCTATGGCTACACCTTC
once,NA,TRBV5-8,TRBJ1-5,CASGLGVVRGNQPQHF,TGTGCCAGCGGTCTAGGGGTTGTAAGAGGTAATCAGCCCCAGCATTTT
NA,TRBD1,TRBV29-1,TRBJ2-2,CSGSGTGNTGELFF,TGCAGCGGTTCCGGGACAGGGAACACCGGGGAGCTGTTTTTT
NA,NA,TRBV18,TRBJ2-3,CASSPELQDTQYF,TGTGCCAGCTCACCAGAACTGCAAGATACGCAGTATTTT
NA,TRBD1,TRBV30,TRBJ1-1,CAWSAPQGDAFF,TGTGCCTGGAGTGCCCCACAGGGGGATGCTTTCTTT
NA,NA,TRBV6-5,TRBJ1-1,CASSYSGGEAFF,TGTGCCAGCAGTTACTCGGGCGGTGAAGCTTTCTTT
NA,NA,TRBV28,TRBJ1-2,CARITNGGSGYTF,TGTGCCAGGATTACCAATGGGGGAAGTGGCTACACCTTC
few,TRBD1,TRBV6-5,TRBJ2-7,CASSYGQGYYEQYF,TGTGCCAGCAGTTACGGACAGGGCTACTACGAGCAGTACTTC
NA,TRBD1,TRBV2,TRBJ2-2,CASSEEGQAGELFF,TGTGCCAGCAGTGAAGAGGGACAGGCCGGGGAGCTGTTTTTT
NA,NA,TRBV18,TRBJ1-2,CASSPAASNYGYTF,TGTGCCAGCTCACCCGCCGCCTCTAACTATGGCTACACCTTC
NA,NA,TRBV7-6,TRBJ2-2,CASSLVRLGAGELFF,TGTGCCAGCAGCTTAGTAAGGTTAGGAGCCGGGGAGCTGTTTTTT
NA,TRBD2,TRBV7-9,TRBJ2-7,CASRGLAGEGEQYF,TGTGCCAGCAGAGGACTAGCGGGAGAGGGCGAGCAGTACTTC
NA,NA,TRBV7-2,TRBJ2-7,CASSLASGSYEQYF,TGTGCCAGCAGCTTAGCTAGCGGTTCCTACGAGCAGTACTTC
NA,NA,TRBV10-1,TRBJ2-3,CASSDSTDTQYF,TGCGCCAGCAGTGATTCCACAGATACGCAGTATTTT
NA,TRBD1,TRBV5-1,TRBJ2-7,CASSVGTGRSEQYF,TGCGCCAGCAGCGTCGGGACAGGGAGAAGCGAGCAGTACTTC
once,NA,TRBV4-1,TRBJ2-3,CASSQESQPDTQYF,TGCGCCAGCAGCCAAGAATCACAGCCAGATACGCAGTATTTT
few,NA,TRBV2,TRBJ1-5,CASRGIQGRSNQPQHF,TGTGCCAGCAGAGGCATACAGGGAAGAAGCAATCAGCCCCAGCATTTT
once,NA,TRBV18,TRBJ2-7,CASSSGGGSYEQYF,TGTGCCAGCTCATCCGGAGGAGGGTCCTACGAGCAGTACTTC
NA,TRBD1,TRBV29-1,TRBJ2-4,CSVTDRGIAKNIQYF,TGCAGCGTGACGGACAGGGGTATCGCCAAAAACATTCAGTACTTC
NA,TRBD1,TRBV28,TRBJ1-6,CASSSTDRERGSPLHF,TGTGCCAGCAGTTCCACTGACAGGGAAAGAGGCTCACCCCTCCACTTT
NA,NA,TRBV2,TRBJ2-7,CASRLVYEQYF,TGTGCCAGCAGACTAGTGTACGAGCAGTACTTC
NA,NA,TRBV5-1,TRBJ2-7,CASSLGQRGNEQYF,TGCGCCAGCAGCTTGGGACAGAGGGGTAACGAGCAGTACTTC
NA,NA,TRBV28,TRBJ2-7,CASSSLGGRVNSYEQYF,TGTGCCAGCAGTTCTCTTGGGGGACGGGTAAACTCCTACGAGCAGTACTTC
NA,NA,TRBV21-1,TRBJ1-4,CASTASGTSNEKLFF,TGTGCCAGCACAGCCTCCGGGACCTCTAATGAAAAACTGTTTTTT
NA,NA,TRBV27,TRBJ2-3,CASTPGGPTDTQYF,TGTGCCAGCACCCCCGGAGGGCCCACAGATACGCAGTATTTT
NA,NA,TRBV6-5,TRBJ2-7,CASSYSSGYGHEQYF,TGTGCCAGCAGTTACTCGTCCGGGTATGGCCACGAGCAGTACTTC
once,TRBD1,TRBV18,TRBJ2-5,CASSPGQGVGRETQYF,TGTGCCAGCTCACCGGGACAGGGAGTAGGACGAGAGACCCAGTACTTC
NA,NA,TRBV12-3/TRBV12-4,TRBJ1-3,CASSLGNTIYF,TGTGCCAGCAGCTTAGGAAACACCATATATTTT
NA,NA,TRBV6-2/TRBV6-3,TRBJ1-3,CASSQTSSTGNTIYF,TGTGCCAGCAGCCAGACAAGTTCCACTGGAAACACCATATATTTT
NA,TRBD1,TRBV11-1,TRBJ1-1,CASSGRQGFNTEAFF,TGTGCCAGCAGCGGCCGACAGGGGTTTAACACTGAAGCTTTCTTT
NA,NA,TRBV30,TRBJ1-1,CAWSDTGTEAFF,TGTGCCTGGAGTGATACAGGGACTGAAGCTTTCTTT
NA,NA,TRBV7-8,TRBJ1-2,CASSSHPVWGGYTF,TGTGCCAGCAGCTCTCACCCAGTTTGGGGTGGCTACACCTTC
few,NA,TRBV6-5,TRBJ1-6,CASTPQANSPLHF,TGTGCCAGTACCCCCCAAGCGAATTCACCCCTCCACTTT
NA,NA,TRBV28,TRBJ1-2,CASSDSRGIVGGYTF,TGTGCCAGCAGTGACAGCCGGGGGATTGTCGGTGGCTACACCTTC